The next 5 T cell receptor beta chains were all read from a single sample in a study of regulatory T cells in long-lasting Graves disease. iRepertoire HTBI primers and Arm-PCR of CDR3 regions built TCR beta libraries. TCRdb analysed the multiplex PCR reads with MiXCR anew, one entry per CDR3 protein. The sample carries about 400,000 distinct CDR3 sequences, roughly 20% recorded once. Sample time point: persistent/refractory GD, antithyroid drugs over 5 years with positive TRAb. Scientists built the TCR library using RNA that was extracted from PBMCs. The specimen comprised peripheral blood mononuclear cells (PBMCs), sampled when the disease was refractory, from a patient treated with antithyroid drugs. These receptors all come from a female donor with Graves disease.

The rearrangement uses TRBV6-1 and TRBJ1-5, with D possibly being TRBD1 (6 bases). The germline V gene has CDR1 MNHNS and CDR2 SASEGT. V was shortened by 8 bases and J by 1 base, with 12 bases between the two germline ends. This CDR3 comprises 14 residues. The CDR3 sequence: CASRQASSNQPQHF. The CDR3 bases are TGTGCCAGCCGACAGGCCTCCAGCAATCAGCCCCAGCATTTT.

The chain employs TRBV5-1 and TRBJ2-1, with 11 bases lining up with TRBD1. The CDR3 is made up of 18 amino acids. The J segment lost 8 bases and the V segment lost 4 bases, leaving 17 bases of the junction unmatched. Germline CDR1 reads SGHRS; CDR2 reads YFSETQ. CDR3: CASSLKRTGGVLVHEQFF. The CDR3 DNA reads TGCGCCAGCAGCCTAAAGAGGACAGGGGGCGTTTTAGTCCATGAGCAGTTCTTC.

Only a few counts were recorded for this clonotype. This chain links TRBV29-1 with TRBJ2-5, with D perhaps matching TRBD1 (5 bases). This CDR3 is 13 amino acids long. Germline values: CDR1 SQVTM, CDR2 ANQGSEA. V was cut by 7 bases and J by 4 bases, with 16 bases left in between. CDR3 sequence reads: CSAVDNGRETQYF. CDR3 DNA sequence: TGCAGCGCCGTGGACAACGGACGAGAGACCCAGTACTTC.

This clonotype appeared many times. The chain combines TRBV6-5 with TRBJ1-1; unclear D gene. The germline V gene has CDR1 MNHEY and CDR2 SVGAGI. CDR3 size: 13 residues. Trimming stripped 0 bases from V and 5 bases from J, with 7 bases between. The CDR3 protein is CASSYSGRTEAFF. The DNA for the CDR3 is TGTGCCAGCAGTTACTCGGGGAGGACTGAAGCTTTCTTT.

The CDR3 region is CASSLGQGVAQETQYF. CDR3 in DNA: TGTGCCAGCAGCTTGGGACAGGGGGTAGCACAAGAGACCCAGTACTTC. This rearrangement joins TRBV7-3 to TRBJ2-5; TRBD1 matches 11 bases. The J segment lost 2 bases and the V segment lost 3 bases, leaving 5 bases of the junction unmatched. The CDR3 spans 16 residues. Germline V gives CDR1 SGHTA, CDR2 FQGTGA.